This TCR beta chain was observed in a study of T cell repertoires in cytomegalovirus infection. Study as a whole: Public TCR beta signatures were indicative of both CMV infection and a matching HLA type.

TCRdb re-derived calls from the reads in MiXCR, one entry per CDR3 protein. The sample shows 200,000 to 250,000 distinct CDR3 sequences, roughly an eighth of them seen only once. This clonotype was counted at least ten times. Its antigen is not known. The study, taken as a whole, reports: In two of eight donors, the top clonotype was HLA-C-restricted CMV-specific. Summed public TCR beta family frequency identified CMV carriers bearing the relevant HLA.

The CDR3 contains 14 residues. Germline CDR1 is LGHNT and CDR2 is FRNRAP. V shed 1 base and J shed 11 bases, with 15 bases lying between them. The chain recombines TRBV12-5 with TRBJ1-5, with D perhaps TRBD1 (5 bases). Specimen: PBMCs. The clonotype comes from a human donor in good health (CMV status not recorded). Some clones in this sample may be carry-over from other donors' samples. Here the CDR3 reads CASGLDSQGRAQHF. CDR3 nucleotide sequence: TGTGCTAGTGGTTTGGACTCCCAGGGACGGGCCCAGCATTTT.